This TCR beta chain comes out of a study of response to subunit inactivated influenza vaccine. This clonotype came up a few times. Antigen: not known. TCRdb ran MiXCR on the RT-PCR reads and lists one entry per CDR3 protein. The data contain 400,000 to 550,000 distinct CDR3 sequences, roughly 23% of them singletons. Notes on the study in general: Every seasonal influenza vaccination brings in few new T cells, the authors suggested.

This specimen consisted of CD4+ T cells sorted from PBMCs, obtained roughly 5 days after vaccination. The receptor's source is a man aged 50-59 years who received an inactivated influenza vaccine.

Here the CDR3 reads CASRLGDSYEQYF. The CDR3 DNA reads as TGTGCCAGCAGACTCGGCGACTCCTACGAGCAGTACTTC. The V call is TRBV6-2 or TRBV6-3, the J call TRBJ2-7; D gene uncertain. V lost 6 bases to trimming and J lost 0 bases, with 9 bases between them. Germline assignment: CDR1 MNHEY and CDR2 SVGEGT. This CDR3 region has 13 residues.